The 30 T cell receptor beta chains in this list originate from one sample, sequenced in a study of blood T cell repertoires in COVID-19. The assay was immunoSEQ multiplex PCR, and TCRdb's table has in-frame clones only and misses some. There are about 13,000 clones in the sample; approximately 86% occur only once, and roughly 50% lies in the top ten. Sequencing was carried out using peripheral blood. These receptors came from an elderly man with acute or convalescent COVID-19.

This clone was seen just once. The V call is TRBV7-9, the J call TRBJ2-3; D may be TRBD2 (6 bases). Germline CDR1 is SEHNR and CDR2 is FQNEAQ (reference sequence). With 1 base removed from V and 1 base from J, the gap between germline ends came to 9 bases. CDR3 length equals 15 residues. The CDR3 DNA is TGTGCCAGCAGCTTAGTCCCTAGCGGCACAGATACGCAGTATTTT. This gives the protein CASSLVPSGTDTQYF.

This clone ranks as medium-sized (0.01 to 0.1%). The chain combines TRBV30 with TRBJ2-7; D is perhaps TRBD1 (6 bases). Germline V gene sequence: CDR1 GTSNPN, CDR2 SVGIG (reference sequence). This CDR3 is 13 amino acids long. Trimming cost V 3 bases and J 4 bases, with 13 bases left between them. CDR3 sequence (DNA): TGTGCCTGGAGGGACAGACGGTGGTACGAGCAGTACTTC. It encodes CAWRDRRWYEQYF.

The chain has TRBV7-2 and TRBJ2-5; TRBD1 aligns across 8 bases. The CDR3 is 15 amino acids. CDR1 is SGHTA and CDR2 is FQGNSA in the germline V gene. Trimming removed 0 bases from V and 1 base from J; junction bases left unmatched: 1. The CDR3: CASSLAGQAQETQYF. In nucleotides, the CDR3 is TGTGCCAGCAGCTTAGCGGGACAGGCCCAAGAGACCCAGTACTTC. Complete variable domain (other parts from reference TRBV7-2 and TRBJ2-5): GAGVSQSPSNKVTEKGKDVELRCDPISGHTALYWYRQSLGQGLEFLIYFQGNSAPDKSGLPSDRFSAERTGGSVSTLTIQRTQQEDSAVYLCASSLAGQAQETQYFGPGTRLLVL.

The chain uses TRBV30 and TRBJ2-4; possibly TRBD1 for D (6 bases). Deletions cut 4 bases from V and 6 bases from J, with 13 bases between. The CDR3 is 13 residues long. Germline lookup yields CDR1 GTSNPN and CDR2 SVGIG (reference sequence). CDR3 nucleotide sequence: TGTGCCTGGACTACGGGACACCTAAACATTCAGTACTTC. Translating gives CAWTTGHLNIQYF.

CDR3 DNA sequence: TGTGCCAGCAGCTTGACAGTCTACGAGCAGTACTTC. Its translation is CASSLTVYEQYF. The genes are TRBV11-1 and TRBJ2-7; possibly TRBD1 for D (5 bases). V was trimmed by 3 bases and J by 3 bases, leaving 6 bases between them. The length of the CDR3 is 12 residues. Looked up from germline, CDR1 is SGHAT and CDR2 is FQDESV (reference sequence).

In DNA form, the CDR3 reads TGTGCCAGCAGTGAATTCCAGTCGGGCACTGAAGCTTTCTTT. Amino acids: CASSEFQSGTEAFF. J is TRBJ1-1 and V is TRBV25-1, with no clear D. CDR1 is MGHDK and CDR2 is SYGVNS in the germline V gene. The germline V and J ends were trimmed by 1 base and 4 bases, with 10 bases remaining between them. The CDR3 runs 14 residues.

The rearrangement joins TRBV5-1 to TRBJ2-5; TRBD1 matches at 7 bases. In germline, CDR1 is SGHRS, CDR2 YFSETQ. With V trimmed by 4 bases and J by 3 bases, 3 bases remained unmatched. The CDR3 is made up of 13 amino acids. The DNA for the CDR3 is TGCGCCAGCAGCAGGCAGGGGGAAGAGACCCAGTACTTC. It encodes CASSRQGEETQYF.

The chain has TRBV9 and TRBJ2-2; 7 positions match TRBD2. The V gene end was trimmed by 5 bases and the J gene end by 1 base; junction bases not matched to a gene: 5. This CDR3 is built from 15 residues. Per the germline V gene, CDR1 is SGDLS and CDR2 is YYNGEE. CDR3: CASRTAGVNTGELFF. The CDR3 nucleotides are TGTGCCAGCAGGACCGCGGGGGTGAACACCGGGGAGCTGTTTTTT.

The chain links TRBV2 to TRBJ2-1, with D possibly TRBD1 on 6 matching bases. The ends were cut back, 2 bases at V and 8 bases at J, with 16 bases in the middle. Germline-derived CDR1 and CDR2 are SNHLY and FYNNEI. This CDR3 is 15 amino acids long. CDR3 in DNA: TGTGCCAGCAGTGAACGGGCCCTTCAGGGGCATGAGCAGTTCTTC. It codes for CASSERALQGHEQFF. The variable domain in full, completed from reference TRBV2 and TRBJ2-1, reads EPEVTQTPSHQVTQMGQEVILRCVPISNHLYFYWYRQILGQKVEFLVSFYNNEISEKSEIFDDQFSVERPDGSNFTLKIRSTKLEDSAMYFCASSERALQGHEQFFGPGTRLTVL.

V gene TRBV5-6 combines with J gene TRBJ2-1; tentative D call: TRBD2 (6 bases). V was pared by 2 bases and J by 12 bases, with 15 bases between. Germline V CDR1 and CDR2: SGHDT, YYEEEE. This CDR3 comprises 13 residues. The CDR3 here is CASSFRTGTVQFF. CDR3 in DNA: TGTGCCAGCAGCTTCAGGACCGGGACTGTGCAGTTCTTC.

In nucleotides, the CDR3 is TGTGCCCGCCAGGGCTCTGGGGCCAACGTCCTGACTTTC. Protein sequence: CARQGSGANVLTF. The chain couples TRBV7-9 to TRBJ2-6; possible D gene TRBD1, 5 bases. Trimming removed 11 bases from V and 0 bases from J, with 8 bases in between. From germline, CDR1 is SEHNR and CDR2 FQNEAQ (reference sequence). The CDR3 consists of 13 residues.

The chain combines TRBV5-1 with TRBJ1-5, with D perhaps TRBD1 (5 bases). CDR3 length equals 16 residues. With 0 bases removed from V and 3 bases from J, the gap between germline ends came to 13 bases. The germline V gene has CDR1 SGHRS and CDR2 YFSETQ. CDR3 nucleotide sequence: TGCGCCAGCAGCTTGGATGGTGCAGGGAACAATCAGCCCCAGCATTTT. Translation gives CASSLDGAGNNQPQHF.

This chain connects TRBV18 to TRBJ2-2; D is uncertain. The CDR3 consists of 13 residues. Trimming cost V 5 bases and J 3 bases, with 7 bases left between them. Germline V CDR1 and CDR2: KGHSH, LQKENI. As DNA, the CDR3 is TGTGCCAGCTCAAGCCTTTACACCGGGGAGCTGTTTTTT. Its translation: CASSSLYTGELFF.

The J gene is TRBJ1-5, the V gene TRBV2; TRBD1 is a possible D gene (5 bases). The CDR3 extends over 14 amino acids. Trimming cost V 4 bases and J 7 bases, with 14 bases left between them. The V gene's germline CDR1 is SNHLY and CDR2 FYNNEI. CDR3 nucleotide sequence: TGTGCCAGCAGTGGGGGGGGGAATTACCAGCCCCAGCATTTT. It yields the protein CASSGGGNYQPQHF.

There are a few counts of this clone. This rearrangement joins TRBV6-5 to TRBJ2-2; TRBD2 matches 9 bases. The CDR3 contains 14 residues. Germline assignment: CDR1 MNHEY and CDR2 SVGAGI. V was clipped by 4 bases and J by 9 bases; unmatched bases: 6. CDR3 DNA: TGTGCCAGCAGTTCGCGGACTAGCGCCTGGGAGCTGTTTTTT. It is translated as CASSSRTSAWELFF.

V is TRBV6-6 and J is TRBJ2-1; 7 positions match TRBD1. The CDR3 extends over 16 amino acids. Germline CDR1 MNHNY, CDR2 SVGAGI (reference sequence). V trimming: 4 bases; J trimming: 6 bases; junction bases outside the gene matches: 12. Written as DNA, the CDR3 is TGTGCCAGCAGTTCTCCCAGGGGGAACACGGGCAATGAGCAGTTCTTC. Translated, it gives CASSSPRGNTGNEQFF.

This rearrangement joins TRBV5-1 to TRBJ2-3, with 7 bases aligning to TRBD2. This CDR3 has 15 residues. Germline V lookup: CDR1 SGHRS, CDR2 YFSETQ. The V segment lost 5 bases and the J segment 1 base; nucleotides outside the gene matches: 7. The CDR3 loop is CASRSSGAGTDTQYF. CDR3 nucleotide sequence: TGCGCCAGCAGATCGAGCGGGGCTGGCACAGATACGCAGTATTTT.

The chain uses TRBV7-6 and TRBJ2-5; D is possibly TRBD2 (6 bases). V was trimmed by 5 bases and J by 5 bases, leaving 18 bases between them. Germline assignment: CDR1 SGHVS and CDR2 FNYEAQ. The CDR3 is 15 residues long. The CDR3 sequence is CASSPTPGVGETQYF. As DNA, the CDR3 is TGTGCCAGCAGCCCAACCCCGGGAGTAGGCGAGACCCAGTACTTC.

V gene TRBV18 combines with J gene TRBJ1-2; the D is unclear. The CDR3 totals 13 residues. V was cut by 2 bases and J by 7 bases, with 11 bases left in between. Germline V gene data show CDR1 as KGHSH and CDR2 as LQKENI. Here the CDR3 DNA reads TGTGCCAGCTCACCAAGTCCGCCGGGTGGCTACACCTTC. This encodes CASSPSPPGGYTF.

Only a few counts were recorded for this clone. The chain joins TRBV11-2 to TRBJ2-7, with D uncertain. CDR1 is SGHAT and CDR2 is FQNNGV in the germline V gene. The CDR3 contains 14 residues. V was clipped by 3 bases and J by 3 bases, with 12 bases between them. DNA of the CDR3: TGTGCCAGCAGCTTGCGAGAACAGCACTACGAGCAGTACTTC. Protein product: CASSLREQHYEQYF.

The chain has TRBV5-1 and TRBJ1-2, with D maybe TRBD1 (6 bases). The ends were cut back, 3 bases at V and 6 bases at J, with 18 bases in the middle. Germline V gene data show CDR1 as SGHRS and CDR2 as YFSETQ. CDR3 size: 15 residues. This CDR3 is CASSSLDSFGHGYTF. As DNA, the CDR3 is TGCGCCAGCAGCTCCCTGGACAGCTTTGGCCATGGCTACACCTTC.

The rearrangement uses TRBV24-1 and TRBJ2-5; 11 bases match TRBD1. Germline V lookup: CDR1 KGHDR, CDR2 SFDVKD. V gave up 3 bases and J gave up 7 bases; unmatched junction bases: 3. This CDR3 is built from 14 residues. CDR3 sequence (DNA): TGTGCCACCAGTGATGGAGGGACAGGGGGGACCCAGTACTTC. This translates into CATSDGGTGGTQYF.

This clone was detected once. The chain carries TRBV19 and TRBJ2-1, with TRBD2 matching 8 bases. Germline V gene lookup returns CDR1 LNHDA and CDR2 SQIVND (reference sequence). V was pared by 5 bases and J by 0 bases, with 6 bases of the junction left unmatched. The CDR3 sequence is 16 residues long. CDR3 residues: CASSGSGGASYNEQFF. CDR3 nucleotide sequence: TGTGCCAGTAGTGGCTCGGGGGGGGCCTCCTACAATGAGCAGTTCTTC.

The chain uses TRBV7-9 and TRBJ2-2; tentatively, D is TRBD2 (5 bases). CDR1 is SEHNR, CDR2 FQNEAQ, per germline (reference sequence). This CDR3 region has 14 residues. V dropped 3 bases and J dropped 0 bases, with 5 bases sitting between them. The CDR3 spells CASSLGANTGELFF. CDR3 nucleotides: TGTGCCAGCAGCTTGGGAGCGAACACCGGGGAGCTGTTTTTT.

The chain is built from TRBV7-2 and TRBJ2-7, with 7 bases lining up with TRBD2. The CDR3 is made up of 15 amino acids. Germline-derived CDR1 and CDR2 are SGHTA and FQGNSA. V gave up 5 bases and J gave up 3 bases; unmatched junction bases: 10. This CDR3 is CASSPRGAGIYEQYF. Written as DNA, the CDR3 is TGTGCCAGCAGCCCAAGGGGAGCGGGGATCTACGAGCAGTACTTC.

The chain combines TRBV4-1 with TRBJ1-1, with a possible D match to TRBD1 (5 bases). V was trimmed by 0 bases and J by 3 bases, leaving 8 bases between them. CDR3 length: 14 amino acids. Per germline, CDR1 MGHRA and CDR2 YSYEKL. CDR3 nucleotides: TGCGCCAGCAGCCAAGATCCAGGGTACACTGAAGCTTTCTTT. This translates into CASSQDPGYTEAFF.

This chain uses TRBV11-2 with TRBJ2-5; D gene ambiguous. The CDR3 extends over 14 amino acids. Germline CDR1 SGHAT, CDR2 FQNNGV. V was clipped by 7 bases and J by 4 bases, with 16 bases between them. Here the CDR3 DNA reads TGTGCCAGCACAGCTTATGGGCTAAGAGAGACCCAGTACTTC. Its translation: CASTAYGLRETQYF.

The chain is built from TRBV2 and TRBJ2-4; D perhaps matches TRBD1 (6 bases). There are 15 residues in the CDR3. Trimming shortened V by 5 bases and J by 15 bases, and 26 bases separated the two germline ends. In germline, CDR1 is SNHLY, CDR2 FYNNEI. In nucleotides, the CDR3 is TGTGCCAGCAGTCAGATGGGGGCGAGCACCCTTTTTAGGTACTTC. As protein: CASSQMGASTLFRYF.

The rearrangement uses TRBV7-9 and TRBJ2-2, with TRBD1 as a possible D gene (6 bases). Deletions cut 6 bases from V and 1 base from J, with 12 bases between. Germline V gene lookup returns CDR1 SEHNR and CDR2 FQNEAQ (reference sequence). This CDR3 is 15 amino acids long. The DNA of the CDR3 is TGTGCCAGCAGGCGTACGGGACAGAACACCGGGGAGCTGTTTTTT. Residues: CASRRTGQNTGELFF.

The CDR3 sequence is CASSLRGFNSPLHF. DNA for the CDR3: TGTGCCAGCAGTTTAAGGGGATTTAATTCACCCCTCCACTTT. The J gene is TRBJ1-6, the V gene TRBV27, with D maybe TRBD1 (5 bases). Deletions cut 2 bases from V and 6 bases from J, with 8 bases between. Germline lookup yields CDR1 MNHEY and CDR2 SMNVEV (reference sequence). This CDR3 is built from 14 residues.